One sample yielded the 2 T cell receptor beta chains listed below, sequenced in a study of T cell responses to AZD1222 COVID-19 vaccine (dated by TCRdb to 2020 to 2022). The library was produced with the immunoSEQ multiplex PCR assay. Here the immuneACCESS table is served through TCRdb, limited to in-frame sequences with V and J called. Missing clones are a known gap in these copies; in checked studies unresolved V genes cover under half, and the rest lacks a known reason. Here the sample has some 140,000 clones; approximately 80% occur a single time. Roughly 4.3% of the sample lies in the top ten. Read against the paper, the sample's time point label means: baseline before first vaccination. This sample comprised peripheral blood, obtained on day 0 of AZD1222 vaccination. These receptors came from an adult in good health.

The gene calls are TRBV2 and TRBJ1-4; D is perhaps TRBD1 (5 bases). The V and J ends lost 3 bases and 8 bases respectively, with 16 bases between them. Germline loops: CDR1 SNHLY, CDR2 FYNNEI. CDR3 length equals 15 residues. This CDR3 reads CASSEGGNRGEKLFF. The CDR3 region has the DNA TGTGCCAGCAGTGAGGGTGGCAATAGGGGAGAAAAACTGTTTTTT.

This chain connects TRBV28 to TRBJ2-3, with a weak D call TRBD1 (5 bases). Trimming cost V 3 bases and J 5 bases, with 18 bases left between them. CDR1 is MDHEN and CDR2 is SYDVKM in the germline V gene. The CDR3 consists of 16 residues. CDR3 coding DNA: TGTGCCAGCAGTTTTCAGGGCGGCCCCAGTGGAGATACGCAGTATTTT. Residues: CASSFQGGPSGDTQYF.